This passage covers 2 T cell receptor beta chains from one sample sequenced in a study of T-cell reconstitution after alpha-beta-depleted transplantation in children. Preparation of the TCRbeta library involved a method that used unique molecular identifiers. TCRdb re-called the PCR reads with MiXCR, one entry per CDR3 protein. The profile shows hundreds of thousands of distinct CDR3 sequences, 13% of them singletons. Sequences were derived from PBMCs, mostly from graft donor cells, sampled 360 days after TCRalphabeta/CD19-depleted stem cell transplant. All receptors derive from a male patient between 5 and 17 years old who had a stem cell transplant for acute myeloid leukemia, so the T cells may come from the graft donor.

This clonotype has more than one count but fewer than ten. The chain recombines TRBV6-6 with TRBJ2-5; perhaps TRBD2 as D (5 bases). Deletions cut 10 bases from V and 5 bases from J, with 11 bases between. Looked up from germline, CDR1 is MNHNY and CDR2 is SVGAGI (reference sequence). The CDR3 covers 11 residues. The CDR3 region is CATTIAETQYF. The CDR3 nucleotides are TGTGCCACCACCATAGCGGAGACCCAGTACTTC.

The J gene is TRBJ2-7, the V gene TRBV12-3 or TRBV12-4; D gene ambiguous. The CDR3 loop spans 14 amino acids. V was cut by 2 bases and J by 5 bases, with 13 bases left in between. The CDR3: CASSLTLSGNEQYF. CDR3 in DNA: TGTGCCAGCAGTTTAACCCTTTCTGGAAACGAGCAGTACTTC.